A single sample is the source of the 25 T cell receptor beta chains below, sequenced in a study of blood T cell repertoires in COVID-19. The table came from immunoSEQ multiplex PCR; TCRdb's copy has only in-frame clones and leaves some out. The sample carries about 98,000 clones, roughly 87% recorded once. What was sequenced was peripheral blood. These receptors were collected from a man older than 75 with acute or convalescent COVID-19.

This clone has only a few counts. The chain uses TRBV10-3 and TRBJ1-6; 8 positions agree with TRBD1. Trimming removed 10 bases from V and 5 bases from J; junction bases left unmatched: 4. This CDR3 region has 13 residues. Germline-derived CDR1 and CDR2 are ENHRY and SYGVKD. CDR3 sequence (DNA): TGTGCCAGGCGACAGGGGAATAATTCACCCCTCCACTTT. Protein sequence: CARRQGNNSPLHF.

In its sample, this clone was seen a few times. The rearrangement joins TRBV10-1 to TRBJ1-5; 8 bases line up with TRBD1. The CDR3 spans 14 residues. The germline V gene encodes CDR1 WNHNN and CDR2 SYGVQD (reference sequence). V was clipped by 4 bases and J by 4 bases; unmatched bases: 3. CDR3 coding DNA: TGCGCCAGCAGTGGACAGGGGTCTAATCAGCCCCAGCATTTT. This gives the protein CASSGQGSNQPQHF.

The rearrangement uses TRBV6-5 and TRBJ1-5; D ambiguous. The CDR3 totals 14 residues. V was shortened by 5 bases and J by 0 bases, with 8 bases between the two germline ends. Germline loops: CDR1 MNHEY, CDR2 SVGAGI. The DNA for the CDR3 is TGTGCCAGCAGTAGGGAGGTTAGCAATCAGCCCCAGCATTTT. Amino acids: CASSREVSNQPQHF.

The rearrangement joins TRBV7-2 to TRBJ2-2; the match to TRBD2 covers 8 bases. J gave up 1 base and V 1 base, and 8 bases lay outside the gene matches. Germline V CDR1 and CDR2: SGHTA, FQGNSA. The CDR3 is 18 residues long. CDR3 DNA: TGTGCCAGCAGCTTAGTCCAAGGGACTAGGCTGAACACCGGGGAGCTGTTTTTT. It yields the protein CASSLVQGTRLNTGELFF.

The chain employs TRBV7-9 and TRBJ2-2, with D possibly being TRBD2 (6 bases). The CDR3 consists of 14 residues. The germline V gene has CDR1 SEHNR and CDR2 FQNEAQ (reference sequence). Trimming took 7 bases from V and 0 from J, leaving 9 bases between them. The DNA for the CDR3 is TGTGCCAGCATCGGGGGACCGAACACCGGGGAGCTGTTTTTT. Translation: CASIGGPNTGELFF.

The chain carries TRBV27 and TRBJ1-5, with TRBD1 as a possible D gene (5 bases). V was pared by 2 bases and J by 2 bases, with 13 bases between. This CDR3 comprises 16 residues. Germline CDR1 reads MNHEY; CDR2 reads SMNVEV (reference sequence). CDR3 amino acids: CASSLGGAGGNQPQHF. DNA of the CDR3: TGTGCCAGCAGTTTAGGAGGGGCGGGAGGCAATCAGCCCCAGCATTTT.

The chain joins TRBV30 to TRBJ1-2, with TRBD1 matching over 7 bases. Losses at the gene ends were 5 bases for V and 5 bases for J; bases not matched to a gene: 8. CDR1 is GTSNPN, CDR2 SVGIG, per germline (reference sequence). This CDR3 spans 13 amino acids. This chain's CDR3 is CAWAWDREYGYTF. As DNA, the CDR3 is TGTGCCTGGGCGTGGGACAGAGAATATGGCTACACCTTC.

The chain joins TRBV2 to TRBJ1-2; 7 bases align to TRBD1. CDR3 length: 14 amino acids. Germline CDR1 reads SNHLY; CDR2 reads FYNNEI. J was trimmed by 4 bases and V by 4 bases; bases with no gene match: 6. This chain's CDR3 is CASSVKRDSYGYTF. The CDR3 bases are TGTGCCAGCAGTGTTAAAAGGGACAGCTATGGCTACACCTTC. The complete variable domain, with remaining parts taken from reference TRBV2 and TRBJ1-2, reads EPEVTQTPSHQVTQMGQEVILRCVPISNHLYFYWYRQILGQKVEFLVSFYNNEISEKSEIFDDQFSVERPDGSNFTLKIRSTKLEDSAMYFCASSVKRDSYGYTFGSGTRLTVV.

The count of this clone is one. The chain uses TRBV5-1 and TRBJ1-6; perhaps TRBD1 as D (5 bases). Germline-derived CDR1 and CDR2 are SGHRS and YFSETQ. The CDR3 runs to 14 residues. Deletions cut 4 bases from V and 8 bases from J, with 13 bases between. The CDR3 DNA is TGCGCCAGCAGCCCGGGGGTTTTGGATTCACCCCTCCACTTT. Protein sequence: CASSPGVLDSPLHF. The full variable domain, in which reference TRBV5-1 and TRBJ1-6 provide the parts outside the CDR3, is KAGVTQTPRYLIKTRGQQVTLSCSPISGHRSVSWYQQTPGQGLQFLFEYFSETQRNKGNFPGRFSGRQFSNSRSEMNVSTLELGDSALYLCASSPGVLDSPLHFGNGTRLTVT.

The chain is built from TRBV7-9 and TRBJ2-7; TRBD2 matches 10 bases. V was clipped by 0 bases and J by 3 bases; unmatched bases: 8. Germline V gives CDR1 SEHNR, CDR2 FQNEAQ (reference sequence). This CDR3 is built from 17 residues. The CDR3 protein is CASSLASQREGRYEQYF. The DNA of the CDR3 is TGTGCCAGCAGCTTAGCCTCTCAGCGGGAGGGTCGCTACGAGCAGTACTTC.

The rearrangement links TRBV7-2 to TRBJ2-1; TRBD1 might be the D (6 bases). The V gene lost 1 base and the J gene lost 6 bases, with 10 bases spanning the gap. This CDR3 contains 14 residues. Germline CDR1 and CDR2: SGHTA and FQGNSA. For the CDR3, the DNA is TGTGCCAGCAGCTTAGTGGGGGCTGGCAATGAGCAGTTCTTC. Residues: CASSLVGAGNEQFF.

This clone was seen a handful of times. The chain couples TRBV29-1 to TRBJ2-1, with 12 positions matching TRBD2. CDR3 length: 13 amino acids. V was clipped by 7 bases and J by 9 bases; unmatched bases: 7. Germline V gene sequence: CDR1 SQVTM, CDR2 ANQGSEA. CDR3 DNA: TGCAGCGGTAGACTAGCGGGGGCGATTGAGCAGTTCTTC. Translation: CSGRLAGAIEQFF.

This clone was found once. The V gene is TRBV6-5, the J gene TRBJ2-7; possible D gene TRBD1, 7 bases. Per germline, CDR1 MNHEY and CDR2 SVGAGI. V lost 7 bases to trimming and J lost 1 base, with 17 bases between them. This CDR3 region has 15 residues. CDR3 DNA sequence: TGTGCCAGCACCAGAAGGAGGGACAGATCCTACGAGCAGTACTTC. Amino acids: CASTRRRDRSYEQYF.

The rearrangement links TRBV29-1 to TRBJ1-2; D is perhaps TRBD1 (5 bases). The CDR3 has 15 residues. Trimming cost V 2 bases and J 1 base, with 14 bases left between them. CDR1 and CDR2 from the germline V gene are SQVTM and ANQGSEA. CDR3: CSVEPGRGVNYGYTF. CDR3 coding DNA: TGCAGCGTTGAACCTGGGAGGGGAGTTAACTATGGCTACACCTTC.

The CDR3 loop reads CASSLERSSGIAYYEQYF. The CDR3 region has the DNA TGTGCCAGCAGCTTAGAGAGGTCTAGCGGGATTGCATACTACGAGCAGTACTTC. This chain joins TRBV7-2 and TRBJ2-7, with TRBD2 matching over 9 bases. The CDR3 runs to 18 residues. With V trimmed by 1 base and J by 3 bases, 13 bases remained unmatched. Per the germline V gene, CDR1 is SGHTA and CDR2 is FQGNSA.

The chain has TRBV27 and TRBJ1-1; D is ambiguous. V gave up 6 bases and J gave up 2 bases, with 10 bases separating them. The CDR3 is 13 residues long. Germline CDR1 and CDR2: MNHEY and SMNVEV (reference sequence). The CDR3 region has the DNA TGTGCCAGCAGACCGGGTCCAAACACTGAAGCTTTCTTT. This sequence encodes CASRPGPNTEAFF.

The V gene is TRBV7-2, the J gene TRBJ2-4; a weak D match, TRBD2 (6 bases). The CDR3 is made up of 14 amino acids. Germline V gives CDR1 SGHTA, CDR2 FQGNSA. Trimming left V 5 bases short and J 7 bases short, with 15 bases between. DNA of the CDR3: TGTGCCAGCAGCCCGGGACTGCCGGGGAACATTCAGTACTTC. Translated: CASSPGLPGNIQYF.

The chain has TRBV28 and TRBJ1-4, with 8 bases fitting TRBD1. The length of the CDR3 is 14 residues. CDR1 is MDHEN and CDR2 is SYDVKM in the germline V gene. Trimming removed 4 bases from V and 4 bases from J; junction bases left unmatched: 2. CDR3 protein: CASSWTGLNEKLFF. The CDR3 coding sequence is TGTGCCAGCAGTTGGACAGGGCTTAATGAAAAACTGTTTTTT.

This clone was found a few times. Here the CDR3 DNA reads TGTGCCAGTAGTCCAAGGGGACAGCTTTTTCAGAATTCACCCCTCCACTTT. Encoded protein: CASSPRGQLFQNSPLHF. The chain links TRBV19 to TRBJ1-6; 7 bases map to TRBD1. Germline V lookup: CDR1 LNHDA, CDR2 SQIVND (reference sequence). CDR3 length equals 17 residues. The V and J ends lost 5 bases and 7 bases, in that order; junction bases with no gene match: 14.

This clone is a singleton in its sample. The chain recombines TRBV5-4 with TRBJ2-2; 14 nucleotides match TRBD2. Trimming took 3 bases from V and 2 from J; bases not matched to a gene: 6. Germline assignment: CDR1 SGHNT and CDR2 YYREEE (reference sequence). The CDR3 consists of 18 residues. The CDR3 spells CASSYGLAGGLNTGELFF. For the CDR3, the DNA is TGTGCCAGCAGCTATGGACTAGCGGGAGGCCTTAACACCGGGGAGCTGTTTTTT.

The genes are TRBV29-1 and TRBJ2-5, with D possibly TRBD1 on 6 matching bases. Germline V CDR1 and CDR2: SQVTM, ANQGSEA. V lost 7 bases to trimming and J lost 0 bases, with 12 bases between them. This CDR3 is 13 amino acids long. CDR3 in DNA: TGCAGCGGAGGACAGTCGTACCAAGAGACCCAGTACTTC. Its translation is CSGGQSYQETQYF.

This clone has just a few counts. The V call is TRBV6-5, the J call TRBJ2-7, with 9 bases identical to TRBD1. The CDR3 length is 15 residues. The V and J ends lost 7 bases and 6 bases, in that order; junction bases with no gene match: 13. Per the germline V gene, CDR1 is MNHEY and CDR2 is SVGAGI. CDR3 residues: CASIVPGTGNSEQYF. The CDR3 DNA reads as TGTGCCAGCATCGTACCCGGGACAGGGAATTCCGAGCAGTACTTC.

The chain couples TRBV5-8 to TRBJ2-7, with a possible D match to TRBD1 (5 bases). Deletions cut 4 bases from V and 0 bases from J, with 8 bases between. CDR1 is SGHTS and CDR2 is YDEGEE in the germline V gene. The CDR3 extends over 13 amino acids. The CDR3: CASSPDSSYEQYF. CDR3 in DNA: TGTGCCAGCAGCCCAGACAGCTCCTACGAGCAGTACTTC.

This clone showed up many times. The chain carries TRBV12-3 or TRBV12-4 and TRBJ1-1; D is undetermined. The CDR3 length is 12 residues. V was shortened by 3 bases and J by 6 bases, with 8 bases between the two germline ends. The CDR3 nucleotides read TGTGCCAGCAGTTTTTATGGCTCTGAAGCTTTCTTT. It codes for CASSFYGSEAFF.

To note about this clone: A much larger clone sits a single nucleotide away, making a read error possible. This sample includes further DNA sequences coding for the same CDR3. The gene calls are TRBV27 and TRBJ2-7; D is undetermined. Germline V CDR1 and CDR2: MNHEY, SMNVEV (reference sequence). This CDR3 is built from 15 residues. CDR3 region: CASSLNPSGSYEQYF. The CDR3, as DNA: TGTGCCAGTAGTTTAAACCCGTCAGGATCCTACGAGCAGTACTTC.